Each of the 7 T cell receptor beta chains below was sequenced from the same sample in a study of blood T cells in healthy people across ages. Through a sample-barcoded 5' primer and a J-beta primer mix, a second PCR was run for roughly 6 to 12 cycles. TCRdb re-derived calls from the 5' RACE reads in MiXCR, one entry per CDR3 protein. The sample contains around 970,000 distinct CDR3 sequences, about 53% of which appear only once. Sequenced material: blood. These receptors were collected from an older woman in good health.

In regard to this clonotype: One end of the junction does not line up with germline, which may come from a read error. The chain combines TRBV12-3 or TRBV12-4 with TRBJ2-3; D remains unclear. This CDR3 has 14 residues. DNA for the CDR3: TGTGCCAGCAGTTTAACAGTGGGCACAGATATGCAGTATTTT. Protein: CASSLTVGTDMQYF.

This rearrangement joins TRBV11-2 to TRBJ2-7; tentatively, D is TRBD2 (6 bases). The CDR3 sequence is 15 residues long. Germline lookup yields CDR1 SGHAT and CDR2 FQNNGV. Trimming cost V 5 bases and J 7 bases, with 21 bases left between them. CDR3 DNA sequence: TGTGCCAGCAGCCCCCTCGCGGGAAAATACAATGAGCAGTACTTC. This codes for CASSPLAGKYNEQYF.

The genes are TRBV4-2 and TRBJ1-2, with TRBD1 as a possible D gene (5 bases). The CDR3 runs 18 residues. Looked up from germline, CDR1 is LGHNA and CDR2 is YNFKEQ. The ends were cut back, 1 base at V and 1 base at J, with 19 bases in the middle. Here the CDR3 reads CASSQAPGGTQFNYGYTF. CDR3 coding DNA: TGTGCCAGCAGCCAAGCCCCTGGCGGGACGCAGTTTAACTATGGCTACACCTTC.

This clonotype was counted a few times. The CDR3: CASSSPASGRLETQYF. CDR3 coding DNA: TGTGCCAGCAGCTCCCCGGCTAGCGGGAGGTTAGAGACCCAGTACTTC. The chain couples TRBV7-2 to TRBJ2-5, with TRBD2 matching 11 bases. V lost 4 bases and J lost 4; bases outside the gene matches: 8. Per germline, CDR1 SGHTA and CDR2 FQGNSA. CDR3 length: 16 amino acids.

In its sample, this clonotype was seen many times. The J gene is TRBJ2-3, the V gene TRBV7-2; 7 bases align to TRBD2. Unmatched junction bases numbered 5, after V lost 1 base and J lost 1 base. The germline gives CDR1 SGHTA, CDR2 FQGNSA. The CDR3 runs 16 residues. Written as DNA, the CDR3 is TGTGCCAGCAGCTTAGGGGCTAGCGGAGGCACAGATACGCAGTATTTT. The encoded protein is CASSLGASGGTDTQYF.

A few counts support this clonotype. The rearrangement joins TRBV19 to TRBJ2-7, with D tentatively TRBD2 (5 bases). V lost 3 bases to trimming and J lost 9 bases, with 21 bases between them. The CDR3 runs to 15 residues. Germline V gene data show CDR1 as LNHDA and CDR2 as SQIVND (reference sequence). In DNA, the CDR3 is TGTGCCAGTAGTATCAATACAGATCGTACGGGGAGGCAGTACTTC. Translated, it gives CASSINTDRTGRQYF.

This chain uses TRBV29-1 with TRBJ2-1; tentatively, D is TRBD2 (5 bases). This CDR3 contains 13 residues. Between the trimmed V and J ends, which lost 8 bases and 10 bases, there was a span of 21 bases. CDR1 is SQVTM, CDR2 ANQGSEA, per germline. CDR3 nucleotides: TGCAGCTCCCTCGAGGGTACGGGGAACGAGCAGTTCTTC. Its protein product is CSSLEGTGNEQFF.